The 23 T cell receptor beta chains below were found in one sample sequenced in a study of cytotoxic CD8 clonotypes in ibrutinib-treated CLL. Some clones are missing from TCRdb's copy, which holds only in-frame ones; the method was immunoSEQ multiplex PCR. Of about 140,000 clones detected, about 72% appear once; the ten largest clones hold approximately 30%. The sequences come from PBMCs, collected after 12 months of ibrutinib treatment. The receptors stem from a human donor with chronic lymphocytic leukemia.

The CDR3 loop reads CASSERGQGIGELFF. CDR3 nucleotides: TGTGCCAGCAGTGAACGAGGGCAAGGCATCGGGGAGCTGTTTTTT. The chain employs TRBV2 and TRBJ2-2, with a possible D match to TRBD2 (5 bases). V lost 2 bases to trimming and J lost 7 bases, with 14 bases between them. This CDR3 is 15 amino acids long. The germline CDR1 and CDR2 sequences are SNHLY and FYNNEI.

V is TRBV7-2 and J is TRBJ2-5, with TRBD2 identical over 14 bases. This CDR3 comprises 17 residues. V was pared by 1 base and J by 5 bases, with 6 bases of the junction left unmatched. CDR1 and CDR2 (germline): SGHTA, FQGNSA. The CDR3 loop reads CASSLVRLAGGRETQYF. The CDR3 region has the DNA TGTGCCAGCAGCTTAGTCCGACTAGCGGGGGGGCGGGAGACCCAGTACTTC.

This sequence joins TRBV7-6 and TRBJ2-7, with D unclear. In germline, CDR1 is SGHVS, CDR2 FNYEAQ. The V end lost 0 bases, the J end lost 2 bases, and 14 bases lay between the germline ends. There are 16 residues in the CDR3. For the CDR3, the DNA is TGTGCCAGCAGCTTAGCAGTGGCAGACGGAGCCTACGAGCAGTACTTC. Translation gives CASSLAVADGAYEQYF. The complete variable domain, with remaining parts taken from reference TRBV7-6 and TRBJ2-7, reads GAGVSQSPRYKVTKRGQDVALRCDPISGHVSLYWYRQALGQGPEFLTYFNYEAQQDKSGLPNDRFSAERPEGSISTLTIQRTEQRDSAMYRCASSLAVADGAYEQYFGPGTRLTVT.

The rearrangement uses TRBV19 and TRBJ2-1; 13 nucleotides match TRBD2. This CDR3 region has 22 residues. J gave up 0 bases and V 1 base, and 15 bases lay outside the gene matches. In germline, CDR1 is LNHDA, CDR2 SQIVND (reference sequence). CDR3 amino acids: CASSIGGISGLAGMSSYNEQFF. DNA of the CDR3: TGTGCCAGTAGTATAGGGGGTATTTCGGGACTAGCGGGGATGAGCTCCTACAATGAGCAGTTCTTC.

CDR3 amino acids: CASSEPGQRYEQYF. The CDR3 nucleotides are TGTGCCAGCAGTGAACCGGGACAGAGATACGAGCAGTACTTC. The V gene is TRBV6-5, the J gene TRBJ2-7; 7 nucleotides match TRBD1. Trimming at V came to 5 bases and at J to 4 bases, leaving 8 bases not matched to a gene. Germline V CDR1 and CDR2: MNHEY, SVGAGI. The CDR3 is 14 residues long.

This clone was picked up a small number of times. The CDR3 region is CASSLRFQDTQYF. The CDR3 nucleotides are TGCGCCAGCAGCTTGAGGTTCCAAGATACGCAGTATTTT. J is TRBJ2-3 and V is TRBV5-1, with unresolved D. The length of the CDR3 is 13 residues. Trimming pared 1 base from V and 5 bases from J, leaving 8 bases between. CDR1 and CDR2 (germline): SGHRS, YFSETQ.

This CDR3 reads CASSLADGLSNQPQHF. DNA for the CDR3: TGTGCCAGCAGCTTAGCTGACGGATTGAGCAATCAGCCCCAGCATTTT. J is TRBJ1-5 and V is TRBV7-9; D is uncertain. The V end was cut by 0 bases, the J end by 1 base, with 10 bases between. Germline V gene sequence: CDR1 SEHNR, CDR2 FQNEAQ (reference sequence). The CDR3 totals 16 residues.

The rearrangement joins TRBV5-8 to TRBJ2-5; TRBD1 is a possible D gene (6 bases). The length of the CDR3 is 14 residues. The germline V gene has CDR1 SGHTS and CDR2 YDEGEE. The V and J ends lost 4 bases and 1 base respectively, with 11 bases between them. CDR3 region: CASSPTGAQETQYF. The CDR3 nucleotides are TGTGCCAGCAGCCCGACAGGAGCCCAAGAGACCCAGTACTTC.

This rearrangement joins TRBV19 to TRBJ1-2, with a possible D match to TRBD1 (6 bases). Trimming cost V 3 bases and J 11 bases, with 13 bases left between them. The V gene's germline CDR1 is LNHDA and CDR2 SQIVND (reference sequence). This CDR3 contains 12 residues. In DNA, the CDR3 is TGTGCCAGTAGTATCTGGGGACAAAGTTACACCTTC. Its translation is CASSIWGQSYTF.

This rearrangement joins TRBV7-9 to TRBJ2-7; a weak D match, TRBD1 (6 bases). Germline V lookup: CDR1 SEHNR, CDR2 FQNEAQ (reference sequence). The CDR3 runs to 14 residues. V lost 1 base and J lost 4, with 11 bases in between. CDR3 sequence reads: CASSLGRGSYEQYF. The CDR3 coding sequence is TGTGCCAGCAGCTTAGGCAGGGGTTCTTACGAGCAGTACTTC.

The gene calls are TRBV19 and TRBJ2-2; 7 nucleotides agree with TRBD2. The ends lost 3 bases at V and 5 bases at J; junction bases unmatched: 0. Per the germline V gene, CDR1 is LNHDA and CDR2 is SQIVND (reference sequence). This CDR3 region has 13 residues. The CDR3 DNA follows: TGTGCCAGTAGTATGGGGGGGACCGGGGAGCTGTTTTTT. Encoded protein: CASSMGGTGELFF.

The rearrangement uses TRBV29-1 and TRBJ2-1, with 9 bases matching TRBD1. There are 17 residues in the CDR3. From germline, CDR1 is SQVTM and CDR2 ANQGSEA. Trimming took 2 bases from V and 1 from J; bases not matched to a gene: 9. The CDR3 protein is CSVESPTGGLSYNEQFF. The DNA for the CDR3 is TGCAGCGTTGAAAGTCCGACAGGGGGGCTATCCTACAATGAGCAGTTCTTC.

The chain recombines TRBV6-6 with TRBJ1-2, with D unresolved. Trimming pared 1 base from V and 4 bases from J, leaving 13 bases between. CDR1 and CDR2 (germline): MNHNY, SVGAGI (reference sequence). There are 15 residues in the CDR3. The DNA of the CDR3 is TGTGCCAGCAGTTACTTCTCCCGGGAGCCCTATGGCTACACCTTC. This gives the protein CASSYFSREPYGYTF.

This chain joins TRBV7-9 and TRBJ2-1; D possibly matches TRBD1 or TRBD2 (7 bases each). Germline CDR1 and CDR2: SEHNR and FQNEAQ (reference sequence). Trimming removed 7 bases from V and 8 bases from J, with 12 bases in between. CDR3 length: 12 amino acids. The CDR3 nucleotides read TGTGCCAGCACCCAGGGGGGGTATGAGCAGTTCTTC. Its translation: CASTQGGYEQFF.

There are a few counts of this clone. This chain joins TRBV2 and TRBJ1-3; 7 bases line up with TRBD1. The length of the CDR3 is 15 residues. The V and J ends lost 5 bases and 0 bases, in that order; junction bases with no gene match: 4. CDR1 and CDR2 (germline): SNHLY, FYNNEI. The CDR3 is CASSQDRISGNTIYF. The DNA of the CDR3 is TGTGCCAGCAGTCAGGACAGGATCTCTGGAAACACCATATATTTT. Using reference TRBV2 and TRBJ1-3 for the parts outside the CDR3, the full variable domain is EPEVTQTPSHQVTQMGQEVILRCVPISNHLYFYWYRQILGQKVEFLVSFYNNEISEKSEIFDDQFSVERPDGSNFTLKIRSTKLEDSAMYFCASSQDRISGNTIYFGEGSWLTVV.

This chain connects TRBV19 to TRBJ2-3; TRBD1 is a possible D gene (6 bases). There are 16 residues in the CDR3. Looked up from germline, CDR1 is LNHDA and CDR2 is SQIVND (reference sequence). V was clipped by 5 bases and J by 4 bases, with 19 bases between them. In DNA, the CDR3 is TGTGCCAGTAGTCGGCAGGGGTTGAATAGCCCAGATACGCAGTATTTT. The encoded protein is CASSRQGLNSPDTQYF.

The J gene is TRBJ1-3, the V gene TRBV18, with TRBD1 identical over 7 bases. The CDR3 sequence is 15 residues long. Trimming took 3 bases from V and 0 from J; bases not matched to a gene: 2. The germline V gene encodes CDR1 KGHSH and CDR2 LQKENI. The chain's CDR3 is CASSPGTDSGNTIYF. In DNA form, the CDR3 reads TGTGCCAGCTCACCCGGGACAGACTCTGGAAACACCATATATTTT.

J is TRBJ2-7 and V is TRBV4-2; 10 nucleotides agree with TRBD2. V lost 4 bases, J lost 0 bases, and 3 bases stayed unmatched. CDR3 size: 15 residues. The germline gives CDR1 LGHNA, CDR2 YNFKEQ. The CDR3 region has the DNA TGTGCCAGCAGCCGGGAGCGGGGGGGCTCCTACGAGCAGTACTTC. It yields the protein CASSRERGGSYEQYF.

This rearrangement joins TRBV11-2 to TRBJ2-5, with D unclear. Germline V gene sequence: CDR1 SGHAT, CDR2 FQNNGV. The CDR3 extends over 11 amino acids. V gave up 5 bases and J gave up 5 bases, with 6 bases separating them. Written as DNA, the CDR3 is TGTGCCAGCAGCATGGGGGAGACCCAGTACTTC. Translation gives CASSMGETQYF.

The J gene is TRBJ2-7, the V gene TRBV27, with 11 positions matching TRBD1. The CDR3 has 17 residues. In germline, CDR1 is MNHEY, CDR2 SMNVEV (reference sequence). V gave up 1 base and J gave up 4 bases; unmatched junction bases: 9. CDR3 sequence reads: CASSLLRTGGGLYEQYF. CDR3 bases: TGTGCCAGCAGTTTATTGCGGACAGGGGGCGGACTATACGAGCAGTACTTC.

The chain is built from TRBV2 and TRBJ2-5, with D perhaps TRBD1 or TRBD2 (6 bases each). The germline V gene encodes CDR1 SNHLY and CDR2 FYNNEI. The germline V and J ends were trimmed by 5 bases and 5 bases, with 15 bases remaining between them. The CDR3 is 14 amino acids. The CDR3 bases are TGTGCCAGCAGTCAGGATCAAGGGGGGGAGACCCAGTACTTC. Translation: CASSQDQGGETQYF.

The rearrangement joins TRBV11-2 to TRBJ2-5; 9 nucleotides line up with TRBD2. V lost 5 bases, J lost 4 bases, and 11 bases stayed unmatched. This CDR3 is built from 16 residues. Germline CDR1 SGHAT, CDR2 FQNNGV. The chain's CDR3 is CASSPGGSGRLETQYF. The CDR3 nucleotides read TGTGCCAGCAGCCCCGGGGGGAGCGGGAGGCTAGAGACCCAGTACTTC.

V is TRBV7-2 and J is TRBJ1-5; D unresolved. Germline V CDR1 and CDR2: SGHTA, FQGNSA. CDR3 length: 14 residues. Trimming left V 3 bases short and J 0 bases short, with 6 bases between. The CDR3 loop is CASSFYNSNQPQHF. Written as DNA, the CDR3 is TGTGCCAGCAGCTTTTATAATAGCAATCAGCCCCAGCATTTT.